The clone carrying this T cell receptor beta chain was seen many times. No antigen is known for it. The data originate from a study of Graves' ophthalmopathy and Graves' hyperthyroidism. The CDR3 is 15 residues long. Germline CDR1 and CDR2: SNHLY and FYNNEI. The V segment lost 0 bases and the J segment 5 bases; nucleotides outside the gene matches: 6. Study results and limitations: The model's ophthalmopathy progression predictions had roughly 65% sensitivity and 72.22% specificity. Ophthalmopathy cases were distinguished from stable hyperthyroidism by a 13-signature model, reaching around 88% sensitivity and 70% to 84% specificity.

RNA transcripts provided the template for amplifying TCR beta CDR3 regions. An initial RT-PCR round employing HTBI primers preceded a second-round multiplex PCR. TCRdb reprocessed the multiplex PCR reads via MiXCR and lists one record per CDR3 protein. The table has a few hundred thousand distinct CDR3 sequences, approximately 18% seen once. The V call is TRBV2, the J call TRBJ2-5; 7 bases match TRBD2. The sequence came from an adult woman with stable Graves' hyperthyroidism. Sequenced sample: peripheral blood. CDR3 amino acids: CASSEATTGGETQYF. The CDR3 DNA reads TGTGCCAGCAGTGAAGCGACGACCGGGGGGGAGACCCAGTACTTC.